What follows are 20 T cell receptor beta chains derived from one specimen sequenced in a study of T-cell memory formation after mild COVID-19 (dated by TCRdb to about 2021). The library came from 5' RACE. This sample was sequenced with an Illumina NovaSeq 6000. Through fastp at Q25 and MiXCR, TCRdb rebuilt clones from the public reads, retaining in-frame beta chains. Merged by CDR3 protein, the rows form single entries marked with the most common genes and DNA. The sample contains some 450,000 distinct CDR3 sequences, over 15% of them found a single time. Roughly 21% of the sample is held by the ten biggest clonotypes. The specimen sequenced was PBMCs or a T cell subset sorted from them (not recorded which). These receptors all come from a young man who had mild COVID-19 (a few samples of this study predate the infection). The sample titles of this study are shuffled in the database, so cell type and time point are left out; the donor was told from shared clones.

This clonotype showed up just a few times. This chain uses TRBV18 with TRBJ2-4; D is uncertain. V lost 6 bases to trimming and J lost 2 bases, with 11 bases between them. The CDR3 runs 14 residues. CDR1 is KGHSH and CDR2 is LQKENI in the germline V gene. CDR3 coding DNA: TGTGCCAGCTCCCGGCCGGTGTCCAAAAACATTCAGTACTTC. This codes for CASSRPVSKNIQYF.

V usage is TRBV6-1 and J usage is TRBJ2-5; D is possibly TRBD1 (5 bases). The ends were cut back, 5 bases at V and 1 base at J, with 14 bases in the middle. Germline values: CDR1 MNHNS, CDR2 SASEGT. The CDR3 consists of 15 residues. CDR3 amino acids: CASSFRTTGQETQYF. In DNA form, the CDR3 reads TGTGCCAGCAGTTTCCGGACAACGGGCCAAGAGACCCAGTACTTC.

The V call is TRBV7-8, the J call TRBJ1-6; D may be TRBD1 (6 bases). The CDR3 runs 16 residues. Trimming took 5 bases from V and 4 from J, leaving 15 bases between them. Looked up from germline, CDR1 is SGHVS and CDR2 is FQNEAQ. The DNA for the CDR3 is TGTGCCAGCAGCGCAGGGGAGCGGTGGTATAATTCACCCCTCCACTTT. Protein sequence: CASSAGERWYNSPLHF.

This clonotype was seen a handful of times. This chain uses TRBV21-1 with TRBJ2-3; TRBD1 reflects the table's D call only, with no check against the DNA. TRBV21-1 is termed a pseudogene. This CDR3 is 14 amino acids long. The CDR3 reads CAPPGQPNTDTQYF. CDR3 sequence (DNA): TGTGCACCGCCGGGACAGCCCAATACAGATACGCAGTATTTT.

This clonotype showed up just a few times. This chain connects TRBV11-2 to TRBJ2-7; 9 bases agree with TRBD1. V shed 5 bases, J shed 4 bases, and the junction held 6 bases outside the gene matches. The CDR3 totals 14 residues. In germline, CDR1 is SGHAT, CDR2 FQNNGV. CDR3 bases: TGTGCCAGCAGCCGAGGGACAGGGTCTTACGAGCAGTACGTC. Translated: CASSRGTGSYEQYV.

The V gene is TRBV6-5, the J gene TRBJ1-1, with TRBD1 as a possible D gene (5 bases). The CDR3 covers 13 residues. Trimming left V 7 bases short and J 4 bases short, with 13 bases between. The germline V gene encodes CDR1 MNHEY and CDR2 SVGAGI. In DNA, the CDR3 is TGTGCCAGCACCAAGCCGGGGGTCACTGAAGCTTTCTTT. Amino acid sequence: CASTKPGVTEAFF.

The J gene is TRBJ1-2, the V gene TRBV5-5; 11 nucleotides agree with TRBD1. V was clipped by 0 bases and J by 8 bases; unmatched bases: 15. The CDR3 has 18 amino acids. From germline, CDR1 is SGHKS and CDR2 YYEKEE (reference sequence). The chain's CDR3 is CASSLVGTGGRQAGGYTF. CDR3 in DNA: TGTGCCAGCAGCTTGGTTGGGACAGGGGGGAGACAAGCAGGAGGCTACACCTTC.

The chain carries TRBV6-2 or TRBV6-3 and TRBJ2-1; D could derive from TRBD1 or TRBD2 (5 bases each). CDR1 and CDR2 from the germline V gene are MNHEY and SVGEGT. V dropped 7 bases and J dropped 6 bases, with 16 bases sitting between them. The CDR3 is 14 residues long. As DNA, the CDR3 is TGTGCCAGCAATCGGGGCAACAGCGGCAATGAGCAGTTCTTC. Translated, it gives CASNRGNSGNEQFF.

The chain links TRBV19 to TRBJ2-3; D is undetermined. CDR3 length: 13 residues. Deletions cut 3 bases from V and 6 bases from J, with 10 bases between. Germline loops: CDR1 LNHDA, CDR2 SQIVND (reference sequence). The CDR3 DNA reads as TGTGCCAGTAGTATTCCCCCCTTGGATACGCAGTATTTT. Translating gives CASSIPPLDTQYF.

In its sample, this clonotype was seen a few times. DNA of the CDR3: TGTGCCAGCAGCCAAGATTGGTCGGAACCGGGGGGAGATACGCAGTATTTT. Translated, it gives CASSQDWSEPGGDTQYF. This chain links TRBV3-1 with TRBJ2-3, with TRBD2 matching 7 bases. The CDR3 runs 17 residues. CDR1 is LGHDT and CDR2 is YNNKEL in the germline V gene (reference sequence). V lost 0 bases, J lost 5 bases, and 11 bases stayed unmatched.

This clonotype has just a few counts. The rearrangement uses TRBV29-1 and TRBJ1-2; no clear D gene. The germline CDR1 and CDR2 sequences are SQVTM and ANQGSEA. The CDR3 sequence is 13 residues long. V shed 5 bases and J shed 4 bases, with 14 bases lying between them. The CDR3 here is CSVSTGAPYGYTF. The CDR3 nucleotides read TGCAGCGTTTCGACCGGTGCCCCCTATGGCTACACCTTC.

A few counts support this clonotype. This sequence joins TRBV5-4 and TRBJ1-1; no clear D gene. Germline CDR1 SGHNT, CDR2 YYREEE (reference sequence). The CDR3 sequence is 15 residues long. Trimming took 3 bases from V and 3 from J, leaving 15 bases between them. The CDR3 region has the DNA TGTGCCAGCAGCTCACCCGCGGGGTCAGACACTGAAGCTTTCTTT. Its protein product is CASSSPAGSDTEAFF.

This clonotype was seen many times. V usage is TRBV7-9 and J usage is TRBJ2-3; TRBD2 aligns across 9 bases. The CDR3 is 17 residues long. Unmatched junction bases numbered 17, after V lost 3 bases and J lost 10 bases. Germline V gene sequence: CDR1 SEHNR, CDR2 FQNEAQ (reference sequence). This CDR3 reads CASSFPFAGGTLSSQYF. CDR3 bases: TGTGCCAGCAGCTTCCCATTTGCGGGGGGGACTCTCTCATCGCAGTATTTT.

This clonotype was detected a few times. This chain uses TRBV20-1 with TRBJ2-2, with 10 bases identical to TRBD2. Trimming removed 3 bases from V and 6 bases from J; junction bases left unmatched: 7. CDR1 and CDR2 from the germline V gene are DFQATT and SNEGSKA (reference sequence). The CDR3 covers 15 residues. The CDR3 loop reads CSARVQRGGAGELFF. As DNA, the CDR3 is TGCAGTGCTAGGGTCCAGCGGGGGGGCGCCGGGGAGCTGTTTTTT.

This clonotype was seen only a few times. The J gene is TRBJ2-5, the V gene TRBV6-5; no firm D call. CDR1 MNHEY and CDR2 SVGAGI come from the germline V gene. The CDR3 extends over 14 amino acids. V was cut by 6 bases and J by 4 bases, with 15 bases left in between. This CDR3 is CASSAQPSAETQYF. CDR3 nucleotide sequence: TGTGCCAGCAGCGCACAGCCATCAGCAGAGACCCAGTACTTC.

This clonotype was recorded a few times. This sequence joins TRBV20-1 and TRBJ1-1; perhaps TRBD1 as D (5 bases). V was shortened by 5 bases and J by 10 bases, with 14 bases between the two germline ends. Germline lookup yields CDR1 DFQATT and CDR2 SNEGSKA (reference sequence). The CDR3 is 11 amino acids. The chain's CDR3 is CSASGYDVAFF. In DNA form, the CDR3 reads TGCAGTGCTTCAGGGTATGACGTAGCTTTCTTT.

By share, this clonotype ranks as medium-sized. This rearrangement joins TRBV3-2 to TRBJ2-7. TRBV3-2 counts as a pseudogene. This CDR3 region has 16 residues. This CDR3 reads CASSQDLPPATYEQYV. The CDR3 DNA is TGTGCCAGCAGCCAAGATTTACCGCCTGCTACCTACGAGCAGTACGTC.

V and J are TRBV20-1 and TRBJ1-5; D gene unclear. The CDR3 totals 13 residues. Germline values: CDR1 DFQATT, CDR2 SNEGSKA (reference sequence). V lost 5 bases to trimming and J lost 3 bases, with 11 bases between them. CDR3 sequence: CSASPDYNQPQHF. In nucleotides, the CDR3 is TGCAGTGCTTCCCCGGACTACAATCAGCCCCAGCATTTT.

The chain uses TRBV10-3 and TRBJ2-7, with 8 bases lining up with TRBD1. There are 14 residues in the CDR3. CDR1 and CDR2 from the germline V gene are ENHRY and SYGVKD. The J segment lost 0 bases and the V segment lost 4 bases, leaving 2 bases of the junction unmatched. CDR3 sequence: CAISGTGISYEQYF. CDR3 nucleotides: TGTGCCATCAGTGGGACAGGGATCTCCTACGAGCAGTACTTC.

In its sample, this clonotype was seen a few times. The genes are TRBV25-1 and TRBJ2-7; 12 nucleotides align to TRBD2. The CDR3 length is 16 residues. V shed 2 bases, J shed 6 bases, and the junction held 8 bases outside the gene matches. In germline, CDR1 is MGHDK, CDR2 SYGVNS. DNA for the CDR3: TGTGCCAGCAGTGAAGGGGCTAGCGGGGGGGACGGCGAGCAGTACTTC. Translating it yields CASSEGASGGDGEQYF.